A single sample gave rise to the 20 T cell receptor beta chains below, sequenced in a study of blood T cell repertoires in COVID-19. TCRdb's copy holds only in-frame clones and misses some; the assay was immunoSEQ multiplex PCR. The data show about 240,000 clones, approximately 90% seen once. Sequencing was carried out using peripheral blood. These receptor sequences come from a man aged 55 to 70 who had recovered from COVID-19.

The chain employs TRBV5-5 and TRBJ2-5; 8 nucleotides agree with TRBD2. J lost 4 bases, V lost 0 bases, and 5 bases had no gene match. The length of the CDR3 is 15 residues. CDR1 and CDR2 from the germline V gene are SGHKS and YYEKEE (reference sequence). CDR3 protein: CASSLGGGRAETQYF. CDR3 sequence (DNA): TGTGCCAGCAGCTTGGGCGGGGGGCGTGCAGAGACCCAGTACTTC.

The chain recombines TRBV30 with TRBJ1-3, with D tentatively TRBD1 (6 bases). V was shortened by 6 bases and J by 3 bases, with 18 bases between the two germline ends. The CDR3 sequence is 15 residues long. Germline V gene data show CDR1 as GTSNPN and CDR2 as SVGIG (reference sequence). This CDR3 reads CACNNRVSGGNTIYF. The CDR3 nucleotides are TGTGCCTGCAACAACAGGGTGTCGGGTGGAAACACCATATATTTT.

This clone was recorded only once. The genes are TRBV19 and TRBJ1-1; D not resolved. CDR1 and CDR2 (germline): LNHDA, SQIVND (reference sequence). The CDR3 length is 13 residues. The V gene lost 5 bases and the J gene lost 0 bases, with 7 bases spanning the gap. CDR3 loop: CASSRTVNTEAFF. As DNA, the CDR3 is TGTGCCAGTAGTCGTACAGTGAACACTGAAGCTTTCTTT.

The chain links TRBV3-1 (or the pseudogene TRBV3-2) to TRBJ2-2; TRBD2 is a possible D gene (6 bases). Between the trimmed V and J ends, which lost 2 bases and 5 bases, there was a span of 18 bases. Germline V CDR1 and CDR2: LGHDT, YNNKEL (reference sequence). The CDR3 runs to 17 residues. The CDR3 nucleotides are TGTGCCAGCAGCCAAATCCAGACCCGGAGGGGTACCGGGGAGCTGTTTTTT. Protein product: CASSQIQTRRGTGELFF.

In its sample, this clone was seen once. The V call is TRBV18, the J call TRBJ2-2, with D perhaps matching TRBD1 (5 bases). Trimming pared 1 base from V and 7 bases from J, leaving 10 bases between. This CDR3 is 14 amino acids long. Per germline, CDR1 KGHSH and CDR2 LQKENI. CDR3 sequence reads: CASSPRQGYGELFF. The CDR3 coding sequence is TGTGCCAGCTCACCACGCCAGGGTTACGGGGAGCTGTTTTTT.

The chain recombines TRBV6-2 or TRBV6-3 with TRBJ2-6; D remains ambiguous. The ends were cut back, 2 bases at V and 2 bases at J, with 16 bases in the middle. The CDR3 is 18 amino acids. Germline assignment: CDR1 MNHEY and CDR2 SVGEGT. The CDR3 DNA reads as TGTGCCAGCAGTTACGGCCAGCCCAGGATCCCTGGGGCCAACGTCCTGACTTTC. It is translated as CASSYGQPRIPGANVLTF.

The chain couples TRBV6-5 to TRBJ1-2; D is unclear. Germline lookup yields CDR1 MNHEY and CDR2 SVGAGI. Trimming removed 9 bases from V and 1 base from J, with 6 bases in between. The length of the CDR3 is 11 residues. The CDR3 DNA is TGTGCCAGTAACATTAACTATGGCTACACCTTC. This translates into CASNINYGYTF.

The chain links TRBV5-1 to TRBJ1-6, with 7 bases that match TRBD1. From germline, CDR1 is SGHRS and CDR2 YFSETQ. The CDR3 totals 16 residues. V lost 6 bases and J lost 7; bases outside the gene matches: 13. The CDR3 DNA follows: TGCGCCAGCACTAGAAGCGGGCAGGGGGGAAATTCACCCCTCCACTTT. Translated, it gives CASTRSGQGGNSPLHF.

The rearrangement links TRBV5-6 to TRBJ2-1, with TRBD1 matching 7 bases. CDR3 length equals 16 residues. The V segment lost 0 bases and the J segment 5 bases; nucleotides outside the gene matches: 8. CDR1 and CDR2 (germline): SGHDT, YYEEEE. The CDR3: CASSLAVRGLNNEQFF. DNA for the CDR3: TGTGCCAGCAGCTTGGCCGTGAGGGGGCTGAACAATGAGCAGTTCTTC.

In its sample, this clone was seen once. The chain recombines TRBV24-1 with TRBJ2-7; the D gene is possibly TRBD1 (5 bases). The CDR3 loop spans 13 amino acids. V lost 5 bases and J lost 4, with 11 bases in between. Germline CDR1 and CDR2: KGHDR and SFDVKD. The CDR3 DNA reads as TGTGCCACCAGTGGTAGGGGTTCATACGAGCAGTACTTC. This translates into CATSGRGSYEQYF.

The V call is TRBV6-1, the J call TRBJ2-7; 7 nucleotides agree with TRBD1. Germline loops: CDR1 MNHNS, CDR2 SASEGT. The V and J ends lost 2 bases and 4 bases, in that order; junction bases with no gene match: 2. The CDR3 consists of 13 residues. The chain's CDR3 is CASSEKTGYEQYV. The CDR3 region has the DNA TGTGCCAGCAGTGAAAAGACAGGGTACGAGCAGTACGTC.

This clone was seen once. The V call is TRBV6-5, the J call TRBJ1-2, with D unclear. CDR1 is MNHEY, CDR2 SVGAGI, per germline. V lost 6 bases to trimming and J lost 8 bases, with 16 bases between them. This CDR3 contains 13 residues. The CDR3 sequence is CASRPDGPSGYTF. The CDR3 DNA reads TGTGCCAGCAGACCGGACGGGCCTAGCGGCTACACCTTC.

The chain links TRBV19 to TRBJ1-3, with D perhaps matching TRBD1 (5 bases). Trimming pared 8 bases from V and 0 bases from J, leaving 11 bases between. The CDR3 contains 14 residues. Germline CDR1 is LNHDA and CDR2 is SQIVND (reference sequence). The CDR3 nucleotides read TGTGCCAGTTTCACAGGATCCTCTGGAAACACCATATATTTT. Translated: CASFTGSSGNTIYF.

This clone was recorded once. J is TRBJ2-3 and V is TRBV24-1, with D perhaps matching TRBD1 (5 bases). This CDR3 is built from 13 residues. In germline, CDR1 is KGHDR, CDR2 SFDVKD. V lost 4 bases and J 4 bases, leaving 8 bases between the germline ends. CDR3: CATSEGAADTQYF. The CDR3 coding sequence is TGTGCCACCAGTGAAGGGGCGGCAGATACGCAGTATTTT.

The genes are TRBV9 and TRBJ2-5; no clear D. The CDR3 consists of 13 residues. With 7 bases removed from V and 1 base from J, the gap between germline ends came to 11 bases. CDR1 is SGDLS and CDR2 is YYNGEE in the germline V gene. The CDR3 spells CASGYPGQETQYF. The CDR3 DNA sequence: TGTGCCAGCGGTTACCCGGGCCAAGAGACCCAGTACTTC.

The chain employs TRBV10-2 and TRBJ2-3; 8 positions match TRBD2. Germline V gives CDR1 WSHSY, CDR2 SAAADI. V lost 7 bases, J lost 6 bases, and 6 bases stayed unmatched. The CDR3 runs to 13 residues. In DNA form, the CDR3 reads TGCGCCAGCATCACGGGGGGGTCGGATACGCAGTATTTT. Translation: CASITGGSDTQYF.

The chain joins TRBV29-1 to TRBJ1-1, with 8 bases identical to TRBD1. CDR1 SQVTM and CDR2 ANQGSEA come from the germline V gene. Unmatched junction bases numbered 4, after V lost 4 bases and J lost 0 bases. The CDR3 sequence is 14 residues long. The CDR3 here is CSVAGGGMNTEAFF. The CDR3 nucleotides read TGCAGCGTTGCAGGGGGCGGCATGAACACTGAAGCTTTCTTT.

The chain combines TRBV7-9 with TRBJ2-5; D not resolved. V lost 1 base, J lost 1 base, and 7 bases lay in between. The CDR3 loop spans 14 amino acids. CDR1 is SEHNR, CDR2 FQNEAQ, per germline (reference sequence). CDR3 DNA: TGTGCCAGCAGCTTAGGCCAGGCCCAAGAGACCCAGTACTTC. Encoded protein: CASSLGQAQETQYF.

J is TRBJ2-5 and V is TRBV24-1; possibly TRBD1 for D (5 bases). The germline V gene has CDR1 KGHDR and CDR2 SFDVKD. The length of the CDR3 is 16 residues. V shed 6 bases and J shed 4 bases, with 20 bases lying between them. CDR3 residues: CATSPRRADGAETQYF. The CDR3 coding sequence is TGTGCCACCAGTCCCCGACGGGCCGATGGGGCAGAGACCCAGTACTTC.

V gene TRBV7-6 combines with J gene TRBJ2-7; a weak D match, TRBD2 (5 bases). This CDR3 has 13 residues. Trimming cost V 2 bases and J 5 bases, with 10 bases left between them. Germline CDR1 and CDR2: SGHVS and FNYEAQ. In DNA form, the CDR3 reads TGTGCCAGCAGCTTACCGGGATCCAACGAGCAGTACTTC. Its protein product is CASSLPGSNEQYF.